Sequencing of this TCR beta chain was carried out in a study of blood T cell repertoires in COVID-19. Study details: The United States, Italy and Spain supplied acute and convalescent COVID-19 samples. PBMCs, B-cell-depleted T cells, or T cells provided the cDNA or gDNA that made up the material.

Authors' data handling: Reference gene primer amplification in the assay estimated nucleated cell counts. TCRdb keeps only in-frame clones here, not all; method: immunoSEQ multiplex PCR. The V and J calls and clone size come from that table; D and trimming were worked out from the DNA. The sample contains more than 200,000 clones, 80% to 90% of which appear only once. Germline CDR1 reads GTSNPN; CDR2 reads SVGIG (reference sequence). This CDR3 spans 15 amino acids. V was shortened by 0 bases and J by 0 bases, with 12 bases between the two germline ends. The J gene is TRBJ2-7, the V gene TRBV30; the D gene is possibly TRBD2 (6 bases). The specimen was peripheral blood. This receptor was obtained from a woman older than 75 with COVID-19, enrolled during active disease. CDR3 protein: CAWSVPGGFSYEQYF. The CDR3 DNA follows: TGTGCCTGGAGTGTACCCGGGGGTTTCTCCTACGAGCAGTACTTC.